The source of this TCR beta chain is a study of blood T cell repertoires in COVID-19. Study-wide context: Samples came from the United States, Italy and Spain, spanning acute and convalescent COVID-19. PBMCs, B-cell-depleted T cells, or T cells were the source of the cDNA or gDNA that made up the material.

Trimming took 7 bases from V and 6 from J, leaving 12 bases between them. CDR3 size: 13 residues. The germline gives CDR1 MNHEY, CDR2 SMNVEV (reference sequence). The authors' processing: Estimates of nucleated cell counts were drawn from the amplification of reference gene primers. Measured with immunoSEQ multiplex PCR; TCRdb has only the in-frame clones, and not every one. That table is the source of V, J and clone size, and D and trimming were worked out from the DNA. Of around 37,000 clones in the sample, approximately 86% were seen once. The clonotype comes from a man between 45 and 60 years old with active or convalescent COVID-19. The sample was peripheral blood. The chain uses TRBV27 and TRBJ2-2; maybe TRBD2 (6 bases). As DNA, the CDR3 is TGTGCCAGCACGGACTACGCGTCCGGGGAGCTGTTTTTT. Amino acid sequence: CASTDYASGELFF.